This section outlines one T cell receptor (beta chain) sequence together with its context. The target antigen is unknown. PCR primers comprised 60 Vbeta and 13 Jbeta primers. Produced via immunoSEQ multiplex PCR; TCRdb's table is partial and in-frame only. The sample has around 75,000 clones; 70% to 80% are singletons. The data stem from a study of cytomegalovirus exposure and HLA in healthy donors. Findings and limits, study-wide: Reports indicated that the classifier achieved high specificity and sensitivity in diagnosing cytomegalovirus status.

Germline values: CDR1 SGDLS, CDR2 YYNGEE. The ends lost 1 base at V and 4 bases at J; junction bases unmatched: 5. This CDR3 has 16 residues. The sample consisted of PBMCs. The chain is built from TRBV9 and TRBJ1-4, with TRBD1 matching 9 bases. The clonotype originates from a man aged 40-55 years in good health and CMV-seronegative. The CDR3 sequence: CASSVTTGGLNEKLFF. In nucleotides, the CDR3 is TGTGCCAGCAGCGTAACTACAGGGGGCCTTAATGAAAAACTGTTTTTT. The whole variable domain, filled in from reference TRBV9 and TRBJ1-4, reads DSGVTQTPKHLITATGQRVTLRCSPRSGDLSVYWYQQSLDQGLQFLIQYYNGEERAKGNILERFSAQQFPDLHSELNLSSLELGDSALYFCASSVTTGGLNEKLFFGSGTQLSVL.